These T cell receptor beta chains were read from a single sample in a study of T cells in Graves' hyperthyroidism and ophthalmopathy. A single record per CDR3 protein comes from TCRdb applying MiXCR to the multiplex PCR reads. The sample includes more than 450,000 distinct CDR3 sequences, less than 15% of them seen just once. What was sequenced was blood. The receptors here all came from a woman aged 35 to 49 with Graves' hyperthyroidism. CDR3s include the opening cysteine and the closing phenylalanine or tryptophan. A D gene is named only where the DNA matches it firmly. Expanded clones are given a class, and other clones once, few, many or no size at all.

D gene	clone size	V gene	J gene	CDR3 protein	CDR3 DNA
TRBD2	few	TRBV13	TRBJ2-7	CASRRSGKGAEQYF	TGTGCCAGCAGACGAAGCGGGAAAGGTGCCGAGCAGTACTTC
-	few	TRBV20-1	TRBJ1-5	CSARGATRVQPQHF	TGCAGTGCTAGAGGGGCCACCCGCGTACAGCCCCAGCATTTT
-	many	TRBV29-1	TRBJ1-1	CSVQGNTEAFF	TGCAGCGTCCAGGGTAACACTGAAGCTTTCTTT
TRBD1	-	TRBV20-1	TRBJ2-1	CSARDPDRAAYDEQFF	TGCAGTGCTAGAGATCCCGACAGGGCGGCGTATGATGAGCAGTTCTTC
-	many	TRBV11-2	TRBJ2-7	CASSLVQDRSYEQYF	TGTGCCAGCAGCTTAGTACAGGACCGCTCCTACGAGCAGTACTTC
-	many	TRBV6-1	TRBJ1-5	CASSPIQQINQPQHF	TGTGCCAGCAGTCCGATTCAGCAAATCAATCAGCCCCAGCATTTT
-	many	TRBV7-9	TRBJ2-2	CASSFRRETGELFF	TGTGCCAGCAGCTTTAGGAGGGAGACCGGGGAGCTGTTTTTT
TRBD2	-	TRBV19	TRBJ2-1	CASSRREGSGYNEQFF	TGTGCCAGTAGTCGAAGGGAGGGGAGTGGGTACAATGAGCAGTTCTTC
-	-	TRBV12-3/TRBV12-4	TRBJ1-1	CASSFKGMSTEAFF	TGTGCCAGCAGTTTTAAGGGGATGAGCACTGAAGCTTTCTTT
TRBD1	many	TRBV3-1	TRBJ2-1	CASSQAGQGAYEQFF	TGTGCCAGCAGCCAAGCGGGACAGGGGGCCTATGAGCAGTTCTTC
TRBD2	few	TRBV20-1	TRBJ2-3	CSAWSREEADTQYF	TGCAGTGCTTGGAGTCGGGAGGAAGCAGATACGCAGTATTTT
-	many	TRBV27	TRBJ2-3	CASSLGRVTDTQYF	TGTGCCAGCAGTTTAGGCAGGGTAACAGATACGCAGTATTTT
-	-	TRBV7-2	TRBJ1-1	CASSLGGGLHTEAFF	TGTGCCAGCAGCCTAGGGGGGGGATTACACACTGAAGCTTTCTTT
-	many	TRBV3-1	TRBJ1-4	CASSQARGREKLFF	TGTGCCAGCAGCCAAGCCAGGGGCCGAGAAAAACTGTTTTTT
-	-	TRBV10-3	TRBJ2-3	CAISEADYKYTDTQYF	TGTGCCATCAGTGAGGCGGACTACAAGTACACAGATACGCAGTATTTT
-	many	TRBV5-4	TRBJ2-1	CASSLGGKSSYNEQFF	TGTGCCAGCAGCTTGGGGGGTAAAAGCTCCTACAATGAGCAGTTCTTC
TRBD2	many	TRBV28	TRBJ2-2	CASSWGTSGRVTGELFF	TGTGCCAGCAGTTGGGGGACTAGCGGGAGGGTGACCGGGGAGCTGTTTTTT
TRBD1	-	TRBV5-1	TRBJ1-2	CASSPGDRTNYGYTF	TGCGCCAGCAGCCCTGGGGACAGGACTAACTATGGCTACACCTTC
-	many	TRBV6-6	TRBJ2-7	CASSYSIGLGGARYEQYF	TGTGCCAGCAGTTACTCGATTGGGTTGGGGGGGGCCAGGTACGAGCAGTACTTC
-	many	TRBV18	TRBJ1-5	CASSPTTFTGSQPQHF	TGTGCCAGCTCCCCTACGACCTTCACAGGGAGTCAGCCCCAGCATTTT
-	-	TRBV19	TRBJ1-5	CASSIDRQGRNQPQHF	TGTGCCAGTAGTATAGATCGGCAGGGGCGAAACCAGCCCCAGCATTTT
-	many	TRBV7-2	TRBJ2-1	CASSRNSGSLRNEQFF	TGTGCCAGCAGCCGTAACTCGGGGTCGTTGAGGAATGAGCAGTTCTTC
-	-	TRBV3-1	TRBJ1-2	CASRVLGSSYGCTF	TGTGCCAGCAGAGTTTTGGGCTCGAGCTATGGCTGCACCTTC
TRBD1	many	TRBV2	TRBJ1-1	CASKSPAAGGTEAFF	TGTGCCAGCAAAAGTCCAGCGGCAGGGGGCACTGAAGCTTTCTTT
TRBD2	many	TRBV20-1	TRBJ2-1	CSARDGTSGSSYNEQFF	TGCAGTGCTAGAGACGGGACTAGCGGGAGTTCCTACAATGAGCAGTTCTTC
-	many	TRBV12-3/TRBV12-4	TRBJ1-4	CASTLGVGDEKLFF	TGTGCCAGCACTTTAGGGGTCGGTGATGAAAAACTGTTTTTT
-	-	TRBV29-1	TRBJ2-3	CSGKRQDTSRDTQYF	TGCAGCGGGAAGAGACAGGACACGTCACGAGATACGCAGTATTTT
-	many	TRBV19	TRBJ1-1	CASSIAGRGTEAFF	TGTGCCAGTAGTATTGCCGGGAGGGGAACTGAAGCTTTCTTT
TRBD2	-	TRBV6-1	TRBJ2-7	CASRSMTSSYEQYF	TGTGCCAGCAGGTCCATGACTAGCAGCTACGAGCAGTACTTC
TRBD1	-	TRBV28	TRBJ1-2	CASSSPGRGENGYTF	TGTGCCAGCAGTTCCCCTGGCAGGGGGGAAAATGGCTACACCTTC
TRBD1	many	TRBV20-1	TRBJ1-2	CSAEPQGANYGYTF	TGCAGTGCTGAGCCACAGGGGGCTAACTATGGCTACACCTTC
-	many	TRBV9	TRBJ2-5	CASSVGPNQETQYF	TGTGCCAGCAGCGTAGGGCCCAACCAAGAGACCCAGTACTTC
-	-	TRBV6-1	TRBJ2-1	CASSEFAPNPYNEQFF	TGTGCCAGCAGTGAATTTGCTCCAAACCCCTACAATGAGCAGTTCTTC
-	-	TRBV6-1	TRBJ2-3	CASSILLGADTQYF	TGTGCCAGCAGCATCCTGCTCGGGGCAGATACGCAGTATTTT
-	few	TRBV3-1	TRBJ2-5	CASTRRSQETQYF	TGTGCCAGCACCCGACGGAGCCAAGAGACCCAGTACTTC
-	-	TRBV20-1	TRBJ1-2	CSARVSYGYTF	TGCAGTGCTAGAGTTAGCTATGGCTACACCTTC
TRBD2	many	TRBV20-1	TRBJ2-3	CSAPHRLAGFTDTQYF	TGCAGTGCCCCCCACCGACTAGCGGGCTTCACAGATACGCAGTATTTT
-	-	TRBV6-2/TRBV6-3	TRBJ1-3	CASSYSTAGNTIYF	TGTGCCAGCAGTTACTCGACAGCCGGAAACACCATATATTTT
TRBD2	-	TRBV7-9	TRBJ2-1	CASSPTTSGRSNEQFF	TGTGCCAGCAGCCCAACGACTAGCGGGAGGAGTAATGAGCAGTTCTTC
-	few	TRBV9	TRBJ1-6	CASSVEQVNSPLHF	TGTGCCAGCAGCGTAGAGCAGGTGAATTCACCCCTCCACTTT
TRBD2	few	TRBV20-1	TRBJ2-7	CSASPLGVAGDDEQYF	TGCAGTGCTAGCCCGCTAGGGGTAGCGGGAGACGACGAGCAGTACTTC
TRBD2	many	TRBV20-1	TRBJ2-1	CSARDSGRSYNEQFF	TGCAGTGCTAGAGATAGCGGGAGATCCTACAATGAGCAGTTCTTC
-	many	TRBV28	TRBJ2-2	CASSLGRGELFF	TGTGCCAGCAGCCTGGGTCGTGGGGAGCTGTTTTTT
-	-	TRBV4-1	TRBJ2-3	CASSQEGNQGILDTQYF	TGCGCCAGCAGCCAAGAAGGCAACCAGGGGATTCTAGATACGCAGTATTTT
TRBD2	many	TRBV9	TRBJ2-5	CASSAGLAVGTQYF	TGTGCCAGCAGCGCGGGACTAGCGGTAGGGACCCAGTACTTC